These 15 T cell receptor beta chains were all obtained from the same sample, sequenced in a study of T-cell reconstitution after alpha-beta-depleted transplantation in children. For TCRbeta, the library was prepared with unique molecular identifiers. One entry per CDR3 protein, called by TCRdb with MiXCR from the PCR reads. The sample contains just over 70,000 distinct CDR3 sequences, about 7% of which appear only once. Sequences were derived from PBMCs from the stem cell graft donor, sampled from the stem cell graft. The receptors here all came from a human donor who donated a stem cell graft to a child with acute lymphoblastic leukemia.

This clonotype was observed at least ten times. The V gene is TRBV6-2 or TRBV6-3, the J gene TRBJ2-1; tentative D call: TRBD2 (5 bases). Trimming shortened V by 6 bases and J by 0 bases, and 18 bases separated the two germline ends. Germline V gene lookup returns CDR1 MNHEY and CDR2 SVGEGT. The CDR3 sequence is 17 residues long. The DNA of the CDR3 is TGTGCCAGCAGCCGCGAGGGCCAGACCGGCTCCTACAATGAGCAGTTCTTC. The encoded protein is CASSREGQTGSYNEQFF.

This clonotype was counted between two and nine times. The chain uses TRBV9 and TRBJ1-2, with D unresolved. Germline CDR1 SGDLS, CDR2 YYNGEE. The V end was cut by 2 bases, the J end by 5 bases, with 13 bases between. The CDR3 runs to 14 residues. The CDR3 DNA reads as TGTGCCAGCAGCGTCGGAGGGCTCCTTTATGGCTACACCTTC. It is translated as CASSVGGLLYGYTF. Full variable domain (rest looked up from reference TRBV9 and TRBJ1-2): DSGVTQTPKHLITATGQRVTLRCSPRSGDLSVYWYQQSLDQGLQFLIQYYNGEERAKGNILERFSAQQFPDLHSELNLSSLELGDSALYFCASSVGGLLYGYTFGSGTRLTVV.

V and J are TRBV24-1 and TRBJ2-5; TRBD2 matches 11 bases. This CDR3 has 15 amino acids. V trimming: 3 bases; J trimming: 1 base; junction bases outside the gene matches: 0. The germline CDR1 and CDR2 sequences are KGHDR and SFDVKD. In nucleotides, the CDR3 is TGTGCCACCAGTGATGGGACTAGCGGCCAAGAGACCCAGTACTTC. It encodes CATSDGTSGQETQYF.

This clonotype was observed at least ten times. The gene calls are TRBV24-1 and TRBJ1-1; tentatively, D is TRBD1 (6 bases). V was cut by 5 bases and J by 5 bases, with 14 bases left in between. There are 14 residues in the CDR3. Looked up from germline, CDR1 is KGHDR and CDR2 is SFDVKD. The CDR3 loop reads CATSGGGTPTEAFF. The CDR3 nucleotides read TGTGCCACCAGTGGCGGCGGGACACCAACTGAAGCTTTCTTT.

This clonotype was picked up many times. The V and J genes are TRBV7-6 and TRBJ2-7; 11 bases agree with TRBD2. The V gene's germline CDR1 is SGHVS and CDR2 FNYEAQ. Unmatched junction bases numbered 15, after V lost 5 bases and J lost 0 bases. The CDR3 runs 19 residues. CDR3 sequence (DNA): TGTGCCAGCAGCCTACCGCCGGGACTAGCGGCAACTAGCTCCTACGAGCAGTACTTC. Translated: CASSLPPGLAATSSYEQYF.

At least ten counts were recorded for this clonotype. V and J are TRBV29-1 and TRBJ2-7, with unresolved D. The V gene lost 1 base and the J gene lost 6 bases, with 16 bases spanning the gap. The CDR3 spans 14 residues. The germline CDR1 and CDR2 sequences are SQVTM and ANQGSEA. The DNA for the CDR3 is TGCAGCGTTGAAGTGGGCCAGGCCGTCTCCGAGCAGTACTTC. Its protein is CSVEVGQAVSEQYF.

This clonotype was seen ten or more times. This chain joins TRBV6-2 or TRBV6-3 and TRBJ2-1; weak D call: TRBD1 (6 bases). Germline V CDR1 and CDR2: MNHEY, SVGEGT. Trimming pared 4 bases from V and 3 bases from J, leaving 13 bases between. The CDR3 spans 15 residues. CDR3 DNA sequence: TGTGCCAGCAGTTCGACAGGTCGACGCTACAATGAGCAGTTCTTC. Its translation is CASSSTGRRYNEQFF.

This clonotype was seen repeatedly, ten times or more. The CDR3 region has the DNA TGTGCCAGCAGTTGGACGGACCACAGCCAGCCCCAGCATTTT. This gives the protein CASSWTDHSQPQHF. The chain carries TRBV6-2 or TRBV6-3 and TRBJ1-5, with no clear D. Germline V gene sequence: CDR1 MNHEY, CDR2 SVGEGT. There are 14 residues in the CDR3. V shed 4 bases and J shed 7 bases, with 14 bases lying between them.

Ten or more counts support this clonotype. The chain couples TRBV5-1 to TRBJ1-6; possibly TRBD1 for D (6 bases). This CDR3 is 15 amino acids long. Per the germline V gene, CDR1 is SGHRS and CDR2 is YFSETQ. Trimming pared 3 bases from V and 5 bases from J, leaving 12 bases between. The CDR3 DNA sequence: TGCGCCAGCAGCTCCCGGACAGCAAATAATTCACCCCTCCACTTT. This sequence encodes CASSSRTANNSPLHF.

This clonotype was detected ten times or more. The V gene is TRBV6-5, the J gene TRBJ2-7; 7 bases align to TRBD1. V shed 4 bases, J shed 3 bases, and the junction held 6 bases outside the gene matches. There are 14 residues in the CDR3. Germline V gene data show CDR1 as MNHEY and CDR2 as SVGAGI. The CDR3 DNA reads as TGTGCCAGCAGTTCCGGGACAGTCTACTACGAGCAGTACTTC. It codes for CASSSGTVYYEQYF.

This clonotype was counted at least ten times. This chain uses TRBV27 with TRBJ2-7; 7 bases are shared with TRBD1. The germline gives CDR1 MNHEY, CDR2 SMNVEV (reference sequence). Germline trimming cut 5 bases from V and 0 bases from J; bases unmatched to any gene: 7. CDR3 size: 15 residues. CDR3 nucleotide sequence: TGTGCCAGCAGTCTGGACAGGCAGAGCTCCTACGAGCAGTACTTC. Residues: CASSLDRQSSYEQYF.

This clonotype was counted ten times or more. This chain joins TRBV10-3 and TRBJ2-2, with 9 positions matching TRBD2. CDR1 is ENHRY and CDR2 is SYGVKD in the germline V gene. The CDR3 spans 16 residues. V was clipped by 4 bases and J by 4 bases; unmatched bases: 7. The CDR3 loop is CAISATSGVPTGELFF. The CDR3 nucleotides read TGTGCCATCAGTGCGACTAGCGGCGTGCCCACCGGGGAGCTGTTTTTT.

This clonotype has ten or more counts. The chain has TRBV4-3 and TRBJ2-2; no clear D gene. Deletions cut 0 bases from V and 1 base from J, with 6 bases between. Germline lookup yields CDR1 LGHNA and CDR2 YSLEER. The CDR3 totals 15 residues. The CDR3 sequence: CASSQDVLNTGELFF. The CDR3 nucleotides are TGCGCCAGCAGCCAAGATGTACTGAACACCGGGGAGCTGTTTTTT.

This clonotype came up many times. The chain links TRBV10-3 to TRBJ2-1; 15 bases agree with TRBD2. V gave up 10 bases and J gave up 5 bases; unmatched junction bases: 6. CDR1 and CDR2 from the germline V gene are ENHRY and SYGVKD. There are 15 residues in the CDR3. CDR3 sequence reads: CASSGTSGRNNEQFF. CDR3 DNA sequence: TGTGCCAGCAGCGGGACTAGCGGGAGGAACAATGAGCAGTTCTTC.

In this sample, this clonotype turned up many times. CDR3 protein: CASSLSGTSRYEQYF. Written as DNA, the CDR3 is TGTGCCAGCAGCCTGAGCGGGACTAGTAGGTACGAGCAGTACTTC. V usage is TRBV6-5 and J usage is TRBJ2-7; 8 positions match TRBD2. Germline V lookup: CDR1 MNHEY, CDR2 SVGAGI. After removal of 6 bases from V and 4 bases from J, the junction contained 11 bases not matched to a gene. CDR3 length: 15 residues.